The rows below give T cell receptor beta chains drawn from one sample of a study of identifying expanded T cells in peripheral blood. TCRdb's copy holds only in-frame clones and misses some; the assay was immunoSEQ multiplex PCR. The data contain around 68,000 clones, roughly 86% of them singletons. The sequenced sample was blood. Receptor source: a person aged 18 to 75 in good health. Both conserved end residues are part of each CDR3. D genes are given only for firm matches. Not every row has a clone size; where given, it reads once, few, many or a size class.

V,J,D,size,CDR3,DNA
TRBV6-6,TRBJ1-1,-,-,CASSSSGRRDNEAFF,TGTGCCAGCAGTTCGTCGGGACGGCGAGATAATGAAGCTTTCTTT
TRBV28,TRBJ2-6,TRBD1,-,CASSLVYEGADGANVLTF,TGTGCCAGCAGTTTGGTTTACGAGGGGGCGGATGGGGCCAACGTCCTGACTTTC
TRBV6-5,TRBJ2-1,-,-,CASSRDAYNEQFF,TGTGCCAGCAGCCGGGACGCCTACAATGAGCAGTTCTTC
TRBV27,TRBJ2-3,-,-,CASSPGLSTDTQYF,TGTGCCAGCAGTCCCGGACTTTCTACAGATACGCAGTATTTT
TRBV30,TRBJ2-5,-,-,CAWDRKETQYF,TGTGCCTGGGACAGGAAAGAGACCCAGTACTTC
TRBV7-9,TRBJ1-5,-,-,CASSLVASNQPQHF,TGTGCCAGCAGCTTAGTAGCTAGCAATCAGCCCCAGCATTTT
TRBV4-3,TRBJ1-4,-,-,CASSQGTGTGDEKLFF,TGCGCCAGCAGCCAAGGGACCGGGACCGGCGATGAAAAACTGTTTTTT
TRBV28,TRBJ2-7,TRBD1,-,CASSPRTGIIYEQYF,TGTGCCAGCAGTCCCCGGACAGGGATAATCTACGAGCAGTACTTC
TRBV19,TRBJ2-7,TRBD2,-,CASSIRGRAHEQYF,TGTGCCAGTAGTATTAGAGGGAGGGCCCACGAGCAGTACTTC
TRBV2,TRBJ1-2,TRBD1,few,CASSFDRGRDGYTF,TGTGCCAGCAGTTTTGACAGGGGGCGAGATGGCTACACCTTC
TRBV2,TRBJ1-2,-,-,CASSEGDVSGYTF,TGTGCCAGCAGTGAGGGCGACGTGAGTGGCTACACCTTC
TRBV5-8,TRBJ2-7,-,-,CASSLRSSYEQYF,TGTGCCAGCAGCTTGCGGAGCTCCTACGAGCAGTACTTC
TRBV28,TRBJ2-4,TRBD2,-,CASSVTSGRAKTKNIQYF,TGTGCCAGCAGTGTGACTAGCGGGAGGGCCAAGACCAAAAACATTCAGTACTTC
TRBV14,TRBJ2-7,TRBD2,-,CASTFSSGGYYEQYF,TGTGCCAGCACCTTTTCTAGCGGGGGGTACTACGAGCAGTACTTC
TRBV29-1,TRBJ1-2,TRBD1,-,CSVSTGDYYGYTF,TGCAGCGTTAGCACAGGGGATTACTATGGCTACACCTTC
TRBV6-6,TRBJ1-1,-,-,CASSSVLEAFF,TGTGCCAGCAGTTCCGTACTCGAAGCTTTCTTT
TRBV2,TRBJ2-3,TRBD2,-,CASSPSGGAITQYF,TGTGCCAGCAGCCCTAGCGGGGGGGCTATTACGCAGTATTTT
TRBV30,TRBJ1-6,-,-,CAWNTAPGAHSPLHF,TGTGCCTGGAACACGGCACCCGGAGCCCATTCACCCCTCCACTTT
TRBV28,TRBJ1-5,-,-,CASQRGPRSYSNQPQHF,TGTGCCAGCCAAAGGGGTCCTAGGAGTTATAGCAATCAGCCCCAGCATTTT
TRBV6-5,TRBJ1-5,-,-,CASSLGGAGQPQHF,TGTGCCAGCAGTTTGGGGGGCGCGGGACAGCCCCAGCATTTT
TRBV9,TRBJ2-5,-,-,CASSVVGGGETQYF,TGTGCCAGCAGCGTAGTAGGGGGTGGGGAGACCCAGTACTTC
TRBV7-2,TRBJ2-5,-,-,CASSLDWAEETQYF,TGTGCCAGCAGCTTAGATTGGGCGGAAGAGACCCAGTACTTC
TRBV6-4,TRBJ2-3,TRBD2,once,CASRPSGGASDTQYF,TGTGCCAGCAGACCTAGCGGGGGGGCTTCGGATACGCAGTATTTT
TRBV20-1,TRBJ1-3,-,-,CSVQNGNTIYF,TGCAGTGTCCAGAATGGAAACACCATATATTTT
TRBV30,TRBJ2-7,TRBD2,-,CAWSGLAGKAYEQYF,TGTGCCTGGAGTGGACTAGCGGGAAAGGCCTACGAGCAGTACTTC
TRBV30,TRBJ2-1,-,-,CAWSVRTGEQFF,TGTGCCTGGAGTGTCCGGACGGGTGAGCAGTTCTTC
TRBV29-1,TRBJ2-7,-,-,CSVEAGSYEQYF,TGCAGCGTTGAGGCAGGGTCCTACGAGCAGTACTTC
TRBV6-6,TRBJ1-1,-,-,CASSYGDGLEAFF,TGTGCCAGCAGTTACGGGGACGGCCTTGAAGCTTTCTTT
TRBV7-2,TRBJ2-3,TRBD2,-,CASSLVPSGSAVDTQYF,TGTGCCAGCAGCTTAGTCCCTAGCGGGAGTGCTGTAGATACGCAGTATTTT
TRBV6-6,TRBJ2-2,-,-,CASSYSGGELFF,TGTGCCAGCAGTTACAGTGGCGGGGAGCTGTTTTTT
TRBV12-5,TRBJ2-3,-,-,CASGSGSTDTQYF,TGTGCTAGCGGTTCTGGTAGCACAGATACGCAGTATTTT
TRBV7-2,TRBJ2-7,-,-,CASSLQLAYEQYF,TGTGCCAGCAGCTTACAACTAGCTTACGAGCAGTACTTC